This TCR beta chain was identified during a study of cytomegalovirus exposure and HLA in healthy donors. Study-level results: Cytomegalovirus association was assigned to about 150 TCR beta chains. Association of a missense DCLRE1C variant with TCR beta V- and J-gene trimming was reported in a later analysis. Exclusion applied to some V segments, including TRBV6-2 and TRBV6-3, as they were indistinguishable.

A note on this clone: As yet, its antigen is unknown.

This CDR3 is built from 15 residues. In germline, CDR1 is MDHEN, CDR2 SYDVKM. The J segment lost 4 bases and the V segment lost 7 bases, leaving 8 bases of the junction unmatched. The PCR employed 60 Vbeta primers together with 13 Jbeta primers. The method was immunoSEQ multiplex PCR; TCRdb's version includes in-frame clones alone and lacks a portion of them. Of about 110,000 clones listed, about 70% are singletons. This TCR came from a man aged 25 to 40 in good health and CMV-seronegative. V is TRBV28 and J is TRBJ1-3; 9 bases align to TRBD1. The specimen sequenced was PBMCs. The CDR3: CASTDAGTGGNTIYF. The CDR3 DNA reads TGTGCCAGCACCGATGCCGGGACAGGGGGAAACACCATATATTTT.